A single sample gave rise to the 28 T cell receptor beta chains below, sequenced in a study of post-analysis software for immune sequencing data. Study results and limitations: In patients, about 5 TRBV segments were more frequent than in controls, with TRBV5-6, TRBV5-1 and TRBV20-1 among them.

Unique-molecular-identifier-tagged TCR beta cDNA libraries were used. MiXCR was run by TCRdb on the PCR reads, yielding one entry per CDR3 protein. The sample holds hundreds of thousands of distinct CDR3 sequences, roughly 30% seen once. Their cognate antigens are unknown. Sequencing was done on a sample of blood. Receptors originate from a girl aged 10-17 years with multiple sclerosis.

In this sample, this clonotype turned up a few times. The chain carries TRBV3-1 and TRBJ2-1, with D perhaps matching TRBD1 (7 bases). This CDR3 spans 13 amino acids. Per the germline V gene, CDR1 is LGHDT and CDR2 is YNNKEL (reference sequence). V dropped 6 bases and J dropped 6 bases, with 12 bases sitting between them. The CDR3 region is CASRYRGGNEQFF. Written as DNA, the CDR3 is TGTGCCAGCAGGTACAGGGGAGGCAATGAGCAGTTCTTC.

The CDR3 here is CASSSAREQFF. CDR3 in DNA: TGTGCCAGCAGTTCGGCCCGGGAGCAGTTCTTC. The chain joins TRBV6-2 or TRBV6-3 to TRBJ2-1; D is undetermined. V dropped 4 bases and J dropped 10 bases, with 8 bases sitting between them. Germline V gives CDR1 MNHEY, CDR2 SVGEGT. The CDR3 consists of 11 residues.

The V call is TRBV20-1, the J call TRBJ2-1; 8 bases are a match to TRBD2. Per germline, CDR1 DFQATT and CDR2 SNEGSKA (reference sequence). Germline trimming cut 6 bases from V and 6 bases from J; bases unmatched to any gene: 16. The CDR3 extends over 16 amino acids. The CDR3 nucleotides are TGCAGTGCGCTACAACCTCGAGCGGGGGTAGTCAATGAGCAGTTCTTC. This translates into CSALQPRAGVVNEQFF.

This clonotype appeared a few times. The J gene is TRBJ2-4, the V gene TRBV27, with 11 bases lining up with TRBD1. The CDR3 covers 14 residues. Trimming took 5 bases from V and 6 from J; bases not matched to a gene: 3. Looked up from germline, CDR1 is MNHEY and CDR2 is SMNVEV (reference sequence). The CDR3 sequence: CASSQGQGGNIQYF. The CDR3 DNA sequence: TGTGCCAGCAGTCAGGGACAGGGGGGAAACATTCAGTACTTC.

The chain combines TRBV29-1 with TRBJ2-5; D not resolved. Looked up from germline, CDR1 is SQVTM and CDR2 is ANQGSEA. V was pared by 2 bases and J by 5 bases, with 6 bases between. The CDR3 contains 11 residues. This CDR3 is CSVEIGETQYF. As DNA, the CDR3 is TGCAGCGTTGAAATAGGGGAGACCCAGTACTTC. Variable domain in full (rest from reference TRBV29-1 and TRBJ2-5): SAVISQKPSRDICQRGTSLTIQCQVDSQVTMMFWYRQQPGQSLTLIATANQGSEATYESGFVIDKFPISRPNLTFSTLTVSNMSPEDSSIYLCSVEIGETQYFGPGTRLLVL.

V and J are TRBV7-8 and TRBJ2-7, with D perhaps matching TRBD1 or TRBD2 (6 bases each). Germline V gene lookup returns CDR1 SGHVS and CDR2 FQNEAQ. V lost 5 bases, J lost 7 bases, and 21 bases lay in between. This CDR3 contains 15 residues. CDR3 bases: TGTGCCAGCAGCCCCTCGGAGGGGGTCCTTGGTGAGCAGTACTTC. This codes for CASSPSEGVLGEQYF. The entire variable domain, with the rest obtained from reference TRBV7-8 and TRBJ2-7, is as follows: GAGVSQSPRYKVAKRGQDVALRCDPISGHVSLFWYQQALGQGPEFLTYFQNEAQLDKSGLPSDRFFAERPEGSVSTLKIQRTQQEDSAVYLCASSPSEGVLGEQYFGPGTRLTVT.

The chain links TRBV3-1 to TRBJ2-1, with 10 bases that match TRBD2. There are 16 residues in the CDR3. Trimming took 4 bases from V and 6 from J; bases not matched to a gene: 9. Germline-derived CDR1 and CDR2 are LGHDT and YNNKEL (reference sequence). The CDR3 DNA is TGTGCCAGCAGCCGAGTAGCGGGAGGTCTTGGCAATGAGCAGTTCTTC. Encoded protein: CASSRVAGGLGNEQFF.

The rearrangement links TRBV12-3 or TRBV12-4 to TRBJ1-6; 9 positions agree with TRBD1. The V segment lost 5 bases and the J segment 7 bases; nucleotides outside the gene matches: 9. The CDR3 totals 16 residues. CDR3 DNA sequence: TGTGCCAGCAGTCCACGATTCGACAGGGGGAATTCACCCCTCCACTTT. Its protein is CASSPRFDRGNSPLHF.

The chain has TRBV6-2 or TRBV6-3 and TRBJ2-1; 7 nucleotides line up with TRBD1. Per the germline V gene, CDR1 is MNHEY and CDR2 is SVGEGT. The V segment lost 2 bases and the J segment 7 bases; nucleotides outside the gene matches: 23. There are 20 residues in the CDR3. In nucleotides, the CDR3 is TGTGCCAGCAGTTACGGTAGGGGTAGGGACAGCCTCGGTCCCCGGAATGAGCAGTTCTTC. It specifies CASSYGRGRDSLGPRNEQFF.

This clonotype was seen only a few times. The chain uses TRBV7-2 and TRBJ2-5, with 12 bases fitting TRBD1. The CDR3 has 15 amino acids. Germline V gene sequence: CDR1 SGHTA, CDR2 FQGNSA. Trimming at V came to 1 base and at J to 7 bases, leaving 4 bases not matched to a gene. The CDR3 reads CASSLDGTGGRTQYF. The CDR3 DNA sequence: TGTGCCAGCAGCTTAGATGGGACAGGGGGCCGGACCCAGTACTTC.

The chain has TRBV7-9 and TRBJ2-7; D possibly corresponds to TRBD2 (5 bases). The germline V gene has CDR1 SEHNR and CDR2 FQNEAQ (reference sequence). The CDR3 covers 14 residues. V was pared by 2 bases and J by 0 bases, with 8 bases between. DNA of the CDR3: TGTGCCAGCAGCTTAACGGGGATCTCCTACGAGCAGTACTTC. Its protein product is CASSLTGISYEQYF.

The chain combines TRBV5-1 with TRBJ2-1; 12 nucleotides align to TRBD2. The length of the CDR3 is 15 residues. The trim removed 7 bases at V and 1 base at J, leaving 3 bases unmatched. The germline V gene encodes CDR1 SGHRS and CDR2 YFSETQ. The CDR3, as DNA: TGCGCCAGCCGACTAGCGGGGGTTTCCTACAATGAGCAGTTCTTC. It specifies CASRLAGVSYNEQFF.

This clonotype appeared once. J is TRBJ1-2 and V is TRBV14; 7 nucleotides match TRBD1. Germline values: CDR1 SGHDN, CDR2 FVKESK. The ends lost 4 bases at V and 7 bases at J; junction bases unmatched: 15. The CDR3 loop spans 16 amino acids. The CDR3 DNA follows: TGTGCCAGCAGCCTAACGTCCGGGACAGCCTCGGGTGGCTACACCTTC. Its translation is CASSLTSGTASGGYTF.

This clonotype occurred once. The V and J genes are TRBV6-1 and TRBJ2-7, with TRBD1 identical over 8 bases. Germline CDR1 is MNHNS and CDR2 is SASEGT. The V gene end was trimmed by 8 bases and the J gene end by 7 bases; junction bases not matched to a gene: 10. The CDR3 runs 13 residues. The CDR3 region has the DNA TGTGCCAGCCGGGACAGGAGACGCCCGGAGCAGTACTTC. It yields the protein CASRDRRRPEQYF.

The chain recombines TRBV20-1 with TRBJ2-1; D is unclear. Germline V gene lookup returns CDR1 DFQATT and CDR2 SNEGSKA (reference sequence). This CDR3 contains 14 residues. The CDR3 here is CRAPGLPTSGEQFF. DNA of the CDR3: TGCAGAGCACCGGGCCTCCCTACCTCCGGGGAGCAGTTCTTC.

This clonotype was detected many times. The chain has TRBV29-1 and TRBJ2-1; 10 bases match TRBD2. Germline values: CDR1 SQVTM, CDR2 ANQGSEA. CDR3 length equals 13 residues. V was clipped by 7 bases and J by 3 bases; unmatched bases: 3. CDR3 bases: TGCAGCGGGCGACTAGCGGGCTACAATGAGCAGTTCTTC. This encodes CSGRLAGYNEQFF.

This chain joins TRBV29-1 and TRBJ2-7; tentative D call: TRBD2 (7 bases). The V end was cut by 0 bases, the J end by 4 bases, with 13 bases between. The germline gives CDR1 SQVTM, CDR2 ANQGSEA. CDR3 length: 14 amino acids. The CDR3 DNA is TGCAGCGTTGAAGATCGGGGGGCGCTTTACGAGCAGTACTTC. It codes for CSVEDRGALYEQYF.

Turning to this clonotype: A much larger clone lies a single base off, so this may be a read error. The CDR3 does not close with the conserved phenylalanine or tryptophan, likely indicating a read error. The gene calls are TRBV7-9 and TRBJ2-1; no reliable D call. With 1 base removed from V and 12 bases from J, the gap between germline ends came to 7 bases. This CDR3 has 11 residues. The germline V gene encodes CDR1 SEHNR and CDR2 FQNEAQ (reference sequence). The CDR3 DNA sequence: TGTGCCAGCAGCTTAGTTGTAGGGCAGTTCTGC. It specifies CASSLVVGQFC.

Worth noting for this clonotype: One end of the junction varies from germline; a read error may be responsible. This chain uses TRBV24-1 with TRBJ2-5; perhaps TRBD1 as D (5 bases). Germline values: CDR1 KGHDR, CDR2 SFDVKD. This CDR3 has 14 amino acids. In DNA form, the CDR3 reads TGTGCCACCAGGGATTATACAGGCCTCGAGACCCAGTACTTC. It encodes CATRDYTGLETQYF.

The CDR3: CAIRAGTSGKDEQFF. For the CDR3, the DNA is TGTGCCATCAGGGCTGGGACTAGCGGGAAGGATGAGCAGTTCTTC. The J gene is TRBJ2-1, the V gene TRBV10-3, with 13 nucleotides matching TRBD2. J gave up 8 bases and V 6 bases, and 7 bases lay outside the gene matches. The CDR3 is 15 residues long. Germline values: CDR1 ENHRY, CDR2 SYGVKD.

J is TRBJ1-5 and V is TRBV27, with a weak D call TRBD1 (6 bases). Germline assignment: CDR1 MNHEY and CDR2 SMNVEV (reference sequence). The CDR3 is made up of 13 amino acids. V lost 7 bases to trimming and J lost 5 bases, with 12 bases between them. The CDR3 region has the DNA TGTGCCAGCATACAGGGAGCGTATCAGCCCCAGCATTTT. Residues: CASIQGAYQPQHF.

J is TRBJ2-2 and V is TRBV24-1; D may correspond to TRBD1 or TRBD2 (5 bases each). This CDR3 spans 13 amino acids. Trimming pared 9 bases from V and 1 base from J, leaving 8 bases between. Germline CDR1 and CDR2: KGHDR and SFDVKD. As DNA, the CDR3 is TGTGCCACCGGGACCCAGAACACCGGGGAGCTGTTTTTT. Translating gives CATGTQNTGELFF.

This rearrangement joins TRBV6-6 to TRBJ2-7; D unclear. Trimming stripped 4 bases from V and 0 bases from J, with 19 bases between. Germline V lookup: CDR1 MNHNY, CDR2 SVGAGI (reference sequence). CDR3 length equals 17 residues. CDR3 sequence reads: CASSFGAALSFSYEQYF. The CDR3 nucleotides read TGTGCCAGCAGTTTCGGCGCGGCTCTGTCTTTCTCCTACGAGCAGTACTTC.

This clonotype was recorded a few times. DNA of the CDR3: TGTGCCAGCAGCCGCCGAGAGGATTCACCCCTCCACTTT. Protein: CASSRREDSPLHF. The V call is TRBV6-5, the J call TRBJ1-6; unclear D gene. Germline V gene data show CDR1 as MNHEY and CDR2 as SVGAGI. V lost 6 bases and J lost 8, with 11 bases in between. This CDR3 spans 13 amino acids.

The chain recombines TRBV28 with TRBJ2-3, with D unclear. Trimming took off 5 bases at V and 13 bases at J, with 13 bases between the two ends. Per germline, CDR1 MDHEN and CDR2 SYDVKM. The CDR3 consists of 11 residues. The CDR3 loop is CASSASLSEYF. The DNA for the CDR3 is TGTGCCAGCAGTGCCTCCCTCTCCGAGTATTTT.

On this clonotype: With a much larger clone just one base away, this may be a read error. The chain links TRBV12-3 or TRBV12-4 to TRBJ2-3, with unresolved D. Trimming left V 5 bases short and J 7 bases short, with 10 bases between. This CDR3 is 12 amino acids long. The CDR3 bases are TGTGCCAGCAGTGCCAGAGCCTATACGCAGTATTTT. Translating gives CASSARAYTQYF.

This clonotype occurred a few times. V and J are TRBV2 and TRBJ2-7; unclear D gene. V lost 8 bases, J lost 3 bases, and 17 bases lay in between. The CDR3 length is 14 residues. Germline V lookup: CDR1 SNHLY, CDR2 FYNNEI. As DNA, the CDR3 is TGTGCCAGCCACCTCCTTTTAGAAAGCTACGAGCAGTACTTC. It encodes CASHLLLESYEQYF. Full variable domain (rest looked up from reference TRBV2 and TRBJ2-7): EPEVTQTPSHQVTQMGQEVILRCVPISNHLYFYWYRQILGQKVEFLVSFYNNEISEKSEIFDDQFSVERPDGSNFTLKIRSTKLEDSAMYFCASHLLLESYEQYFGPGTRLTVT.

V and J are TRBV29-1 and TRBJ2-6; 10 nucleotides line up with TRBD1. This CDR3 is 17 amino acids long. J was trimmed by 0 bases and V by 4 bases; bases with no gene match: 6. Germline lookup yields CDR1 SQVTM and CDR2 ANQGSEA. In DNA form, the CDR3 reads TGCAGCGTTGGGGGGACAGGGGAACACTCTGGGGCCAACGTCCTGACTTTC. This encodes CSVGGTGEHSGANVLTF.